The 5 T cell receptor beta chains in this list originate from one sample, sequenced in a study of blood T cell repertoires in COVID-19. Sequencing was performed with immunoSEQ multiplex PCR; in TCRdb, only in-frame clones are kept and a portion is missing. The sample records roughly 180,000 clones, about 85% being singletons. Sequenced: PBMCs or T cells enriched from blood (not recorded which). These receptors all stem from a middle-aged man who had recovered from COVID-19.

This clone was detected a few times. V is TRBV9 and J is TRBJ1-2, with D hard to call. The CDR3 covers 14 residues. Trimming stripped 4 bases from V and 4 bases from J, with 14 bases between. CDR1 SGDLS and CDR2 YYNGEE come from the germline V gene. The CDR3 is CASSPSPGSYGYTF. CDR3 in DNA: TGTGCCAGCAGCCCTAGCCCGGGGAGCTATGGCTACACCTTC.

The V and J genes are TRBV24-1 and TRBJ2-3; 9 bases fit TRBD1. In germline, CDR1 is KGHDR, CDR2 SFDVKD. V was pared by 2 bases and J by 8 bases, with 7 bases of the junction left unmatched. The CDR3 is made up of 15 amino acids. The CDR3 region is CATSDYRDRAGTQYF. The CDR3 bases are TGTGCCACCAGTGATTACCGGGACAGGGCCGGTACGCAGTATTTT.

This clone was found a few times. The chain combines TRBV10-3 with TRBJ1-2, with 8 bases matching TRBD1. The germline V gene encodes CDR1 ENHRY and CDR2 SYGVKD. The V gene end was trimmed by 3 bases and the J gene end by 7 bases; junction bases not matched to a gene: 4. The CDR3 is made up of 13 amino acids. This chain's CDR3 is CAISDRRGLGYTF. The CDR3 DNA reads TGTGCCATCAGTGATCGCAGGGGGCTTGGCTACACCTTC.

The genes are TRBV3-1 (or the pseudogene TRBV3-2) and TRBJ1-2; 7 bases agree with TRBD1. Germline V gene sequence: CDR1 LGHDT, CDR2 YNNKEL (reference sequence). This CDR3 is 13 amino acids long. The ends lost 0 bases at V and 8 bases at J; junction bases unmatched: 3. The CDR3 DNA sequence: TGTGCCAGCAGCCAAGATGCAGGGGGAGGCTACACCTTC. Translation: CASSQDAGGGYTF.

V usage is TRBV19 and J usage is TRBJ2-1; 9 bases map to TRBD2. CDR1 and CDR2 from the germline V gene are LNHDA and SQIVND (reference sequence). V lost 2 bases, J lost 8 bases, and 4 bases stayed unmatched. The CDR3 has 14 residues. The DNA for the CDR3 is TGTGCCAGTAGTATAAGGACTAGCGACCATGAGCAGTTCTTC. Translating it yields CASSIRTSDHEQFF.